Described below is a single T cell receptor (beta chain) sequence and its context. Its antigen is undetermined. The source of the sample is a study of vaccination effects on CD4 cells after COVID-19. Study details: Two-dose BNT162b2 or mRNA-1273 vaccination was given to participants.

The germline V gene encodes CDR1 SGHNT and CDR2 YYREEE (reference sequence). Trimming cost V 4 bases and J 7 bases; bases outside gene matches: 5. The CDR3 consists of 15 residues. Before sequencing, viral peptide pools were used by the ViraFEST assay to expand antigen-specific CD4+ T cells. Following a roughly 11-day culture, CD4+ T cells were purified. Testing of the vaccine recipients showed negative nucleocapsid antibodies and no prior SARS-CoV-2 infection. General study results and limits: Marked contraction was observed in infection-induced and vaccine-induced clones late after vaccination. Cross-reaction with common cold coronaviruses was seen in only 1 of 255 vaccine-induced clones from healthy vaccinees.

Clones were read by immunoSEQ multiplex PCR, and TCRdb kept only the in-frame ones, dropping some. This sample has around 13,000 clones, with just over 75% found just once. The receptor was derived from a human donor who received a COVID-19 vaccine. This specimen consisted of CD4+ T cells from PBMCs cultured with HCoV-229E spike peptides, obtained before COVID-19 vaccination. The chain combines TRBV5-4 with TRBJ2-1; 13 bases match TRBD2. The CDR3, as DNA: TGTGCCAGCAGCCTACTAGCGGGGGGGCGGAATGAGCAGTTCTTC. It codes for CASSLLAGGRNEQFF.